The sequence of this T cell receptor beta chain was determined in a study of blood T cell repertoires in COVID-19. Study summary: Sites across the United States, Italy and Spain contributed samples from acute and convalescent COVID-19. PBMCs, B-cell-depleted T cells, or T cells provided the cDNA or gDNA that made up the material.

The V end was cut by 4 bases, the J end by 6 bases, with 12 bases between. From germline, CDR1 is SGHTA and CDR2 FQGTGA. This CDR3 contains 13 residues. Those who participated ranged in age from roughly 18 to 100 years and resided in about 24 US areas. Donors were grouped by their self-reported clinical history. Assay: immunoSEQ multiplex PCR; the TCRdb copy retains only in-frame clones and omits some. The sample has fewer than 200,000 clones; 70% to 85% are singletons. The sequencing sample was made of PBMCs or T cells enriched from blood (not recorded which). The chain is built from TRBV7-3 and TRBJ1-1; TRBD1 might be the D (5 bases). The source is a woman aged 50 to 60 who had recovered from COVID-19. The CDR3 nucleotides are TGTGCCAGCAGCTCCCTGGAACAGGCTGAAGCTTTCTTT. Translating it yields CASSSLEQAEAFF.